What follows are 32 T cell receptor beta chains derived from one specimen sequenced in a study of blood T cells in healthy people across ages. A J-beta primer mix and a sample-barcoded 5' primer were used in a second PCR of about 7 to 12 cycles. TCRdb ran MiXCR on the 5' RACE reads and lists one entry per CDR3 protein. The table shows approximately 1.5 million distinct CDR3 sequences, with about 42% occurring only once. Input material: blood. The source of these receptors is a woman aged 18-29 years in good health.

With regard to this clonotype: Germline and junction disagree at one end, which may indicate a read error. CDR3 bases: TGTGCCAGCAGCTTAGAGTTCGCCTACGATGAGCAGTTCTTC. Its translation is CASSLEFAYDEQFF. The chain has TRBV7-2 and TRBJ2-1; no clear D gene. The germline gives CDR1 SGHTA, CDR2 FQGNSA. The CDR3 contains 14 residues.

J is TRBJ2-3 and V is TRBV20-1; perhaps TRBD1 as D (6 bases). Trimming removed 4 bases at V and 6 bases at J, with 8 bases between. Germline loops: CDR1 DFQATT, CDR2 SNEGSKA (reference sequence). The CDR3 extends over 11 amino acids. The CDR3 region has the DNA TGCAGTGCTACTCAGGGGGATACGCAGTATTTT. The encoded protein is CSATQGDTQYF.

The chain is built from TRBV27 and TRBJ1-2; D call uncertain. The V end lost 6 bases, the J end lost 4 bases, and 12 bases lay between the germline ends. The CDR3 has 13 residues. Germline CDR1 and CDR2: MNHEY and SMNVEV (reference sequence). CDR3 region: CASRREGFYGYTF. The CDR3 nucleotides read TGTGCCAGCAGAAGAGAAGGCTTCTATGGCTACACCTTC.

This clonotype was observed a few times. The V gene is TRBV4-2, the J gene TRBJ2-7, with no clear D. The CDR3 is made up of 13 amino acids. The germline V gene encodes CDR1 LGHNA and CDR2 YNFKEQ. V dropped 3 bases and J dropped 2 bases, with 8 bases sitting between them. CDR3 amino acids: CASSQTKAYEQYF. In nucleotides, the CDR3 is TGTGCCAGCAGCCAGACCAAAGCCTACGAGCAGTACTTC.

This clonotype was seen a few times. The chain has TRBV6-1 and TRBJ2-7, with D unresolved. The CDR3 loop spans 14 amino acids. From germline, CDR1 is MNHNS and CDR2 SASEGT. V was trimmed by 2 bases and J by 2 bases, leaving 10 bases between them. The CDR3 protein is CASSERRGPYEQYF. CDR3 bases: TGTGCCAGCAGTGAACGCAGAGGACCCTACGAGCAGTACTTC.

The CDR3 DNA reads as TGTGCCAGCAGTTTATTAGCGGGAGGCCCCCCTGAGCAGTTCTTC. Its translation is CASSLLAGGPPEQFF. V and J are TRBV28 and TRBJ2-1, with 10 bases matching TRBD2. The CDR3 has 15 residues. The V gene's germline CDR1 is MDHEN and CDR2 SYDVKM. V shed 1 base and J 9 bases; nucleotides not matched to a gene: 6.

The chain recombines TRBV18 with TRBJ2-1, with D perhaps TRBD1 (7 bases). The J call may be wrong; the DNA end is better matched by TRBJ2-7. The V gene's germline CDR1 is KGHSH and CDR2 LQKENI. The CDR3 is made up of 18 amino acids. CDR3 region: CASSPPTGWRLGYNEQYF. The CDR3 bases are TGTGCCAGCTCACCACCGACAGGGTGGCGACTAGGGTACAATGAGCAGTACTTC.

The chain joins TRBV29-1 to TRBJ1-5, with D maybe TRBD1 (6 bases). CDR1 and CDR2 from the germline V gene are SQVTM and ANQGSEA. CDR3 length equals 15 residues. V gave up 6 bases and J gave up 2 bases, with 17 bases separating them. CDR3 in amino acids: CSVETTGYRNQPQHF. The CDR3 nucleotides are TGCAGCGTGGAAACCACAGGGTACCGCAATCAGCCCCAGCATTTT.

This clonotype has only a few counts. One end of the junction does not line up with germline, which may come from a read error. The chain couples TRBV27 to TRBJ1-5; a possible D gene is TRBD1 (5 bases). The CDR3 loop spans 14 amino acids. Germline loops: CDR1 MNHEY, CDR2 SMNVEV (reference sequence). CDR3 nucleotide sequence: TGTGCCAGCAGTAACCGAGGCGGGGCTCAGGCCCAGCATTTT. Its translation is CASSNRGGAQAQHF.

A single count supports this clonotype. The rearrangement uses TRBV20-1 and TRBJ2-1, with no clear D. This CDR3 comprises 15 residues. The germline CDR1 and CDR2 sequences are DFQATT and SNEGSKA (reference sequence). V was pared by 6 bases and J by 0 bases, with 15 bases between. The CDR3 DNA is TGCAGTGCGAGGCCCCTCCGGAGCTCCTACAATGAGCAGTTCTTC. Translation: CSARPLRSSYNEQFF.

The V and J genes are TRBV11-2 and TRBJ2-7, with TRBD1 as a possible D gene (7 bases). Germline assignment: CDR1 SGHAT and CDR2 FQNNGV. This CDR3 region has 16 residues. The V end lost 3 bases, the J end lost 7 bases, and 22 bases lay between the germline ends. CDR3 in DNA: TGTGCCAGCAGCTTTGGCGGAGGGGGCTGGTACAATGAGCAGTACTTC. Its translation: CASSFGGGGWYNEQYF. The whole variable domain, filled in from reference TRBV11-2 and TRBJ2-7, reads EAGVAQSPRYKIIEKRQSVAFWCNPISGHATLYWYQQILGQGPKLLIQFQNNGVVDDSQLPKDRFSAERLKGVDSTLKIQPAKLEDSAVYLCASSFGGGGWYNEQYFGPGTRLTVT.

With regard to this clonotype: This may be a read error: a much more frequent sequence differs by one nucleotide. This chain joins TRBV10-2 and TRBJ1-2, with no clear D. CDR1 and CDR2 from the germline V gene are WSHSY and SAAADI. V lost 6 bases and J 3 bases, leaving 11 bases between the germline ends. The CDR3 is 13 amino acids. CDR3 DNA: TGCGCCAGCAGCTCCCAGAAATACTATGGCTACACCTTC. Protein: CASSSQKYYGYTF.

The rearrangement joins TRBV6-5 to TRBJ2-7; 10 bases match TRBD2. CDR1 MNHEY and CDR2 SVGAGI come from the germline V gene. J gave up 7 bases and V 0 bases, and 6 bases lay outside the gene matches. The CDR3 runs to 15 residues. The CDR3 here is CASSYSGLAVDEQYF. The CDR3 nucleotides are TGTGCCAGCAGTTACTCAGGACTAGCGGTCGATGAGCAGTACTTC.

The rearrangement joins TRBV7-9 to TRBJ2-1; no clear D gene. The CDR3 spans 16 residues. The V gene lost 2 bases and the J gene lost 0 bases, with 11 bases spanning the gap. Germline loops: CDR1 SEHNR, CDR2 FQNEAQ (reference sequence). The DNA of the CDR3 is TGTGCCAGCAGCTTACGTCGGTCACACTCCTACAATGAGCAGTTCTTC. This codes for CASSLRRSHSYNEQFF.

This clonotype was seen just once. The chain links TRBV4-1 to TRBJ2-1; weak D call: TRBD2 (5 bases). The CDR3 has 14 amino acids. CDR1 MGHRA and CDR2 YSYEKL come from the germline V gene. Trimming left V 6 bases short and J 7 bases short, with 16 bases between. CDR3 in DNA: TGCGCCAGCAGAGAAGCGGTTGGTAGAAATGAGCAGTTCTTC. Translation: CASREAVGRNEQFF.

The chain is built from TRBV18 and TRBJ2-7, with TRBD2 matching 8 bases. The CDR3 covers 16 residues. Per the germline V gene, CDR1 is KGHSH and CDR2 is LQKENI. Trimming took 0 bases from V and 6 from J; bases not matched to a gene: 10. The CDR3 nucleotides are TGTGCCAGCTCACCACCGAGCCGGGAGGGCTATCCCGAGCAGTACTTC. It translates to CASSPPSREGYPEQYF.

This clonotype was counted a few times. The chain links TRBV5-1 to TRBJ2-1; 7 positions match TRBD2. V lost 1 base and J lost 3; bases outside the gene matches: 7. The germline V gene has CDR1 SGHRS and CDR2 YFSETQ. The CDR3 runs to 16 residues. The CDR3 DNA follows: TGCGCCAGCAGCTTGACCCCTAGCGGAGTCTACAATGAGCAGTTCTTC. Translation gives CASSLTPSGVYNEQFF.

The gene calls are TRBV30 and TRBJ1-2; 7 positions agree with TRBD1. Germline CDR1 reads GTSNPN; CDR2 reads SVGIG (reference sequence). Trimming at V came to 2 bases and at J to 2 bases, leaving 8 bases not matched to a gene. The CDR3 totals 15 residues. The CDR3 DNA reads as TGTGCCTGGAGTCTCATGGGACAGCAAAACTATGGCTACACCTTC. It is translated as CAWSLMGQQNYGYTF.

Comments on this clonotype: Relative to the germline gene, one junction end is altered; a read error may explain this. The chain uses TRBV7-7 and TRBJ2-1; D uncertain. The CDR3 length is 15 residues. Germline values: CDR1 SSHAT, CDR2 FNYEAQ (reference sequence). The CDR3 region is CASSLTESSYNEQFF. The CDR3 region has the DNA TGTGCTAGCAGCCTAACCGAGAGCTCCTACAATGAGCAGTTCTTC.

CDR3 nucleotides: TGCAGTGCTAGAACCCCAGGGTTAAGCTATGGCTACACCTTC. It encodes CSARTPGLSYGYTF. V and J are TRBV20-1 and TRBJ1-2; TRBD1 is a possible D gene (5 bases). Germline V gene lookup returns CDR1 DFQATT and CDR2 SNEGSKA (reference sequence). The V end lost 2 bases, the J end lost 4 bases, and 14 bases lay between the germline ends. The CDR3 consists of 14 residues.

A few counts support this clonotype. The chain recombines TRBV29-1 with TRBJ1-1, with TRBD1 matching over 7 bases. The CDR3 extends over 13 amino acids. CDR1 and CDR2 from the germline V gene are SQVTM and ANQGSEA. Trimming at V came to 7 bases and at J to 1 base, leaving 6 bases not matched to a gene. The CDR3 DNA reads as TGCAGCGGGGGGGGACAGAAGAACACTGAAGCTTTCTTT. It yields the protein CSGGGQKNTEAFF.

The J gene is TRBJ2-3, the V gene TRBV24-1; 8 nucleotides align to TRBD1. CDR3 size: 14 residues. The ends lost 9 bases at V and 5 bases at J; junction bases unmatched: 9. Germline CDR1 reads KGHDR; CDR2 reads SFDVKD. CDR3 amino acids: CATGGQGIEDTQYF. For the CDR3, the DNA is TGTGCCACCGGCGGACAGGGAATAGAAGATACGCAGTATTTT.

This clonotype was recorded a few times. The chain couples TRBV29-1 to TRBJ2-3; perhaps TRBD2 as D (5 bases). Germline-derived CDR1 and CDR2 are SQVTM and ANQGSEA. Deletions cut 5 bases from V and 3 bases from J, with 12 bases between. The CDR3 covers 13 residues. The CDR3 sequence: CSVSGLATDTQYF. DNA of the CDR3: TGCAGCGTTTCCGGACTGGCGACAGATACGCAGTATTTT.

This clonotype was seen more than once but under ten times. The V call is TRBV24-1, the J call TRBJ1-5; D is unclear. CDR1 is KGHDR and CDR2 is SFDVKD in the germline V gene. V was pared by 9 bases and J by 5 bases, with 7 bases between. The length of the CDR3 is 11 residues. The CDR3 spells CATYSYQPQHF. The CDR3 DNA reads TGTGCCACCTACAGCTATCAGCCCCAGCATTTT.

The chain carries TRBV4-1 and TRBJ2-5, with D unresolved. Trimming shortened V by 1 base and J by 8 bases, and 14 bases separated the two germline ends. This CDR3 has 14 amino acids. CDR1 and CDR2 from the germline V gene are MGHRA and YSYEKL. The CDR3 DNA reads TGCGCCAGCAGCCAAGGTGTTTTGTGGGCTACCCAGTACTTC. This encodes CASSQGVLWATQYF.

The rearrangement links TRBV18 to TRBJ2-1; D ambiguous. The J call is doubtful: the DNA matches TRBJ2-7 better. The CDR3 consists of 16 residues. Germline assignment: CDR1 KGHSH and CDR2 LQKENI. The CDR3 sequence is CASSPDKQRSYNEQYF. DNA for the CDR3: TGTGCCAGCTCACCAGATAAACAGCGCTCCTACAATGAGCAGTACTTC.

CDR3 loop: CASSEPGAAADTQYF. For the CDR3, the DNA is TGTGCCAGCAGTGAACCAGGAGCAGCGGCAGATACGCAGTATTTT. The chain combines TRBV2 with TRBJ2-3; D is possibly TRBD2 (5 bases). Germline CDR1 reads SNHLY; CDR2 reads FYNNEI. This CDR3 has 15 residues. Trimming took off 2 bases at V and 4 bases at J, with 13 bases between the two ends.

A note on this clonotype: A junction end diverges from the germline sequence, so it may reflect a read error. CDR3 sequence reads: CASRRQIPSSYNELFF. CDR3 nucleotides: TGTGCCAGCAGGAGACAGATTCCTAGCTCCTACAATGAGCTGTTCTTC. The J gene is TRBJ2-1, the V gene TRBV6-1; D may be TRBD1 or TRBD2 (5 bases each). Germline CDR1 MNHNS, CDR2 SASEGT. The CDR3 is 16 amino acids.

This clonotype was counted between two and nine times. The chain combines TRBV6-2 or TRBV6-3 with TRBJ2-1, with D perhaps TRBD2 (6 bases). V was trimmed by 0 bases and J by 7 bases, leaving 13 bases between them. The CDR3 consists of 15 residues. CDR1 is MNHEY, CDR2 SVGEGT, per germline. In nucleotides, the CDR3 is TGTGCCAGCAGTTACTCGGGAGGAGGGTTTAATGAGCAGTTCTTC. It yields the protein CASSYSGGGFNEQFF.

About this clonotype itself: It is unclear where the CDR3 begins or ends on the DNA, so no DNA is shown, and the CDR3 is as TCRdb lists it. The J gene is TRBJ1-2, the V gene TRBV29-1. CDR1 and CDR2 (germline): SQVTM, ANQGSEA. The CDR3 is 13 amino acids in total, end residues counted. The CDR3 here is CSVLWEGYYGCTF.

The chain couples TRBV12-3 or TRBV12-4 to TRBJ1-2; no reliable D call. This CDR3 has 13 residues. The V and J ends lost 1 base and 13 bases respectively, with 16 bases between them. The CDR3 sequence: CASSLVGNYGRTF. The CDR3 bases are TGTGCCAGCAGTTTAGTGGGTAACTATGGCCGCACCTTC.

This clonotype was counted between two and nine times. The chain has TRBV20-1 and TRBJ2-5; D is tentatively TRBD1 or TRBD2 (5 bases each). Looked up from germline, CDR1 is DFQATT and CDR2 is SNEGSKA (reference sequence). This CDR3 has 16 amino acids. Trimming left V 3 bases short and J 11 bases short, with 28 bases between. As DNA, the CDR3 is TGCAGTGCTAGTCCGGGACCACGCGCCGTCGGCAATGAGCAGTACTTC. Protein: CSASPGPRAVGNEQYF.